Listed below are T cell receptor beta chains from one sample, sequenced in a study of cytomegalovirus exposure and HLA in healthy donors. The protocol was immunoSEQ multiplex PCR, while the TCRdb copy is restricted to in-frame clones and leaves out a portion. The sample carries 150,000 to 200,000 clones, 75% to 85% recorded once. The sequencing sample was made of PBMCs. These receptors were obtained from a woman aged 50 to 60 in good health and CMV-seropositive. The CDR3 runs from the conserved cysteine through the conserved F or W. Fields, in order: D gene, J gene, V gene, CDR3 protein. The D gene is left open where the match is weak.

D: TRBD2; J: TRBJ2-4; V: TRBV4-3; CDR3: CASSQELAGGQNSQYF
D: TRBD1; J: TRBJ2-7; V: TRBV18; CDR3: CASSTGQGLYEQYF
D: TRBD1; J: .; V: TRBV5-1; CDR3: CASSWGTGTYEQYF
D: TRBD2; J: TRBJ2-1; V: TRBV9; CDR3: CASSGGGSDEQFF
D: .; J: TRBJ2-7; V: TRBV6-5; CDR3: CASSYSSVYEQYF
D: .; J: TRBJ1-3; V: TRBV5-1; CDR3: CASSLVAGSGNTIYF
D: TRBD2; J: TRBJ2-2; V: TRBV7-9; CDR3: CSSSLRSGKRETTGELFF
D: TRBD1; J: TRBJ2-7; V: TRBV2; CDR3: CASSETGGGEQYF
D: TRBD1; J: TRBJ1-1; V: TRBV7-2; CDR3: CASSQGQGTEAFF
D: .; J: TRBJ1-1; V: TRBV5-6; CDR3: CASSKQGGTEAFF
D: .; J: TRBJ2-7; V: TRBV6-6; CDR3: CASSGQSSYEQYF
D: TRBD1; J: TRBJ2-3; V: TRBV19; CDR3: CASSRDRERTDTQYF
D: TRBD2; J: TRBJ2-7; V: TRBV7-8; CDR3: CASSLLGTSGSYEQYF
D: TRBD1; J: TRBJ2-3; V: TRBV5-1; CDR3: CASHPGQLTDTQYF
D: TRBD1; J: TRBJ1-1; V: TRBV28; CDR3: CAGQQGQGDTEAFF
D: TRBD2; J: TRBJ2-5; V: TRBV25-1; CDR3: CASIEGRGGQETQYF
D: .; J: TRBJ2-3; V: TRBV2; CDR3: CASSELGESTDTQYF
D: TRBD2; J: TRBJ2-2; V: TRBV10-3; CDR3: CAISESDGGRAGAGELFF
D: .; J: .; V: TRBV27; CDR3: CASSESGSYEQYF
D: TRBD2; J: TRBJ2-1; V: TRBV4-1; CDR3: CASSPGTPRTSGKRGEQFF
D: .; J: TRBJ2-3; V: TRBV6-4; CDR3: CASKAGASTDTQYF
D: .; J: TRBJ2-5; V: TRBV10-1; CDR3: CASSESFEREGETQYF
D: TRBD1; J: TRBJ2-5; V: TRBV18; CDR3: CASLQGTQETQYF
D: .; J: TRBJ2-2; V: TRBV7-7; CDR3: CASSFSRDGGELFF
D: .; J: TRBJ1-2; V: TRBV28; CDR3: CASSLGQGPFSGDGYTF
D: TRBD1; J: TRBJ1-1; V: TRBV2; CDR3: CASIGQGNTEAFF
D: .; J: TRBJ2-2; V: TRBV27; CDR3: CASRTGNTGELFF
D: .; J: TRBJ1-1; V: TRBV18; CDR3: CASSPWHRNTEAFF
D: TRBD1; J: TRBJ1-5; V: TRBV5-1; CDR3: CASSWTGSQPQHF
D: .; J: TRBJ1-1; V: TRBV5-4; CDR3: CASSPVGRDPTEAFF
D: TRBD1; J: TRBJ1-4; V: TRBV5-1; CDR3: CASSLEGQTNEKLFF
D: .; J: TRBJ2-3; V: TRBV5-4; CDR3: CASSLEGEQDTQYF
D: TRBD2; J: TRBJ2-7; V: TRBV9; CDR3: CASSVEGLAGYEQYF
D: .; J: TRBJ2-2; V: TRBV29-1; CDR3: CSVSPVGAGVNTGELFF
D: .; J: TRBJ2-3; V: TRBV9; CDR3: CASSVTTVGTDTQYF
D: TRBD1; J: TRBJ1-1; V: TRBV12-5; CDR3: CASGLGGTGDLAEAFF
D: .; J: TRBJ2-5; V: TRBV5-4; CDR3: CASSLGRGQETQYF
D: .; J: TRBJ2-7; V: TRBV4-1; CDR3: CASRRPPGGWTRFYYEQYF
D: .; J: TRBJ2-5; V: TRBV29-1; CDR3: CSVTAQLDPRETQYF
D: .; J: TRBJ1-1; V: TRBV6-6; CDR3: CASSYGWGEAEAFF
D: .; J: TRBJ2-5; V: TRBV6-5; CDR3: CASSYLGERTQTQYF
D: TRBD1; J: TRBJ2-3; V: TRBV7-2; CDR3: CASSLGGFGGQATDTQYF
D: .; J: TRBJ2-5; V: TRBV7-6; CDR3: CASSLAGVETQYF
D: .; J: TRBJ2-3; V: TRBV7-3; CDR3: CASSPSGQGPSGSIDTQYF
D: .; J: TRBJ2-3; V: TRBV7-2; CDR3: CASSLVTRISDTQYF
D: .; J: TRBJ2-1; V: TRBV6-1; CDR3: CASSQGGDYNEQFF